Included here is one TCR beta chain sequence, with context. These data are taken from a study of blood T cell repertoires in COVID-19. Across the whole study: Material from acute and convalescent COVID-19 was sourced from the United States, Italy and Spain.

In the original analysis: Counts of nucleated cells, estimated from reference gene primer amplification, were obtained. The repertoire was sequenced with immunoSEQ multiplex PCR; TCRdb's copy has only in-frame clones and lacks some. The DNA gave D and trimming, while V, J and clone size come from that table. The data contain some 87,000 clones, around 87% of them singletons. Germline loops: CDR1 LGHDT, CDR2 YNNKEL (reference sequence). This CDR3 is 18 amino acids long. The V gene lost 1 base and the J gene lost 1 base, with 16 bases spanning the gap. The TCR sequence derives from a human donor in a cohort sampled during active COVID-19. Specimen: peripheral blood. The chain uses TRBV3-1 (or the pseudogene TRBV3-2) and TRBJ2-2; a possible D gene is TRBD1 (6 bases). The CDR3 loop is CASSQGNVRRGNTGELFF. The CDR3 DNA reads as TGTGCCAGCAGCCAAGGAAATGTGCGCAGGGGGAACACCGGGGAGCTGTTTTTT.